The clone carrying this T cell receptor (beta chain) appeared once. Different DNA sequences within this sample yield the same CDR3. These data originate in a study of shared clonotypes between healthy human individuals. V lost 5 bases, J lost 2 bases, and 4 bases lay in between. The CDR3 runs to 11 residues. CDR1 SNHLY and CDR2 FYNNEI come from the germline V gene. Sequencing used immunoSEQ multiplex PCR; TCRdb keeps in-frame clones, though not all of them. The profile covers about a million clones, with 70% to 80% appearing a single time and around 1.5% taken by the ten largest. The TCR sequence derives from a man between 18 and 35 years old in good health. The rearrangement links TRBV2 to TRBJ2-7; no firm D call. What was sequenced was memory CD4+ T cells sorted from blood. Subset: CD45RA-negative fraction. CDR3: CASSKTYEQYF. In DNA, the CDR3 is TGTGCCAGCAGTAAAACCTACGAGCAGTACTTC.